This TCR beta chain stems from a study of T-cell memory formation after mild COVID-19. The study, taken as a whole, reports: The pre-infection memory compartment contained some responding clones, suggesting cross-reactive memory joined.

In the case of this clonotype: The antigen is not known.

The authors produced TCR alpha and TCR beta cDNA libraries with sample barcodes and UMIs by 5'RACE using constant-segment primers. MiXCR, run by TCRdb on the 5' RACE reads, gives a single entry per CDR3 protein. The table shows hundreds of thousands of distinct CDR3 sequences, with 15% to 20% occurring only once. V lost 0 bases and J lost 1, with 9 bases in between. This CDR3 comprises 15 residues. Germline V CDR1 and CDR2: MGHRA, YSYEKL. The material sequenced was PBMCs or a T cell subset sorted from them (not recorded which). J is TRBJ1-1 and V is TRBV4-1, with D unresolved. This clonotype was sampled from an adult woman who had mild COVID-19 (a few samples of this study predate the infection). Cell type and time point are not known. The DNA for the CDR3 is TGCGCCAGCAGCCAAGAGAGCCGACGGAACACTGAAGCTTTCTTT. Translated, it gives CASSQESRRNTEAFF.